This T cell receptor beta chain emerged from a study of blood T cell repertoires in COVID-19. Study-wide background: Specimens from acute and convalescent COVID-19 originated in the United States, Italy and Spain. PBMCs, B-cell-depleted T cells, or T cells were the source of the cDNA or gDNA that made up the material.

Authors' analysis steps: Using reference gene primer amplification, nucleated cell counts were estimated. Assay used: immunoSEQ multiplex PCR; TCRdb lists only in-frame clones, some missing. The V and J calls and clone size come from that table; D and trimming were worked out from the DNA. The sample consists of 150,000 or so clones, over 90% of them appearing once. CDR3 length equals 15 residues. Trimming pared 3 bases from V and 0 bases from J, leaving 9 bases between. Per germline, CDR1 MDHEN and CDR2 SYDVKM. The sequence was collected from a man aged 45-65 years with acute or convalescent COVID-19. The rearrangement links TRBV28 to TRBJ2-1; a possible D gene is TRBD2 (5 bases). Input material: peripheral blood. The CDR3, as DNA: TGTGCCAGCAGTTTCAGCGGTAGCTCCTACAATGAGCAGTTCTTC. It codes for CASSFSGSSYNEQFF.